This T cell receptor beta chain was observed in a study of early T cells in non-severe SARS-CoV-2 infection. The CDR3 spans 12 residues. CDR1 is SQVTM, CDR2 ANQGSEA, per germline. TCRdb used MiXCR to reprocess the 5' RACE reads, holding one entry per CDR3 protein. Of over 60,000 distinct CDR3 sequences listed, 9.5% are singletons. As to this clonotype: The junction and the germline gene differ at one end; a read error may be behind it.

Material: whole blood. This TCR was sampled from an adult who was a healthcare worker with PCR-confirmed SARS-CoV-2 infection or an uninfected control (not recorded which). The chain joins TRBV29-1 to TRBJ2-3; 12 positions agree with TRBD1. DNA of the CDR3: TGCAGCGTTGAAGGGGGGACAGGGGGCCGGAATTTT. Amino acids: CSVEGGTGGRNF.